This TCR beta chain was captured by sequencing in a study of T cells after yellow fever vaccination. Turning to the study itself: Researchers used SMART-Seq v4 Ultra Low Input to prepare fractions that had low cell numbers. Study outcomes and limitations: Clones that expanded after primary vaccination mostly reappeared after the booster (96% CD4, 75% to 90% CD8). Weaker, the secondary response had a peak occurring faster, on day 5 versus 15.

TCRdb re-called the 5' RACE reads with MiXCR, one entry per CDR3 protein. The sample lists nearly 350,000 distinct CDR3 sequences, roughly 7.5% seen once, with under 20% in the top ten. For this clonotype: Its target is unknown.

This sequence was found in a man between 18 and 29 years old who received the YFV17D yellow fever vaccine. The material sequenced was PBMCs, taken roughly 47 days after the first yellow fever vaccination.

The chain's CDR3 is CSVHRDRGLGEQYF. In DNA, the CDR3 is TGCAGCGTTCACCGGGACAGGGGGCTCGGCGAGCAGTACTTC. The chain combines TRBV29-1 with TRBJ2-7, with TRBD1 matching 12 bases. Germline CDR1 is SQVTM and CDR2 is ANQGSEA. V lost 5 bases and J lost 6; bases outside the gene matches: 8. This CDR3 has 14 amino acids.